This T cell receptor (beta chain) derives from a study of cytomegalovirus exposure and HLA in healthy donors (dated by TCRdb to the late 2010s). A note on the overall study: In an earlier analysis of 550 to 750 of the donors, approximately 300 Gb of sequence data and 100 million or so unique TCR beta sequences from approximately 180 million T cells were reported. The T cell repertoires of under 700 subjects were profiled by immunosequencing and related to cytomegalovirus serostatus. Besides the first cohort of approximately 710 subjects, a separate validation cohort made up of over 100 different subjects was used. To predict cytomegalovirus infection status, the study combined high-throughput TCR immunosequencing, statistical association of individual TCRs with disease status, and machine learning. The genetic ancestry cluster associated with self-reported Caucasian donors included about 84% of the 398 genotyped donors. An early release that covered some 630 HLA-typed donors contained approximately 290 gigabases of sequencing data and 80 million or so unique TCR sequences. A later analysis re-analyzed previously published TCR beta repertoires from 666 donors and added high-resolution HLA genotyping to study TCR occurrence patterns. The study aimed to test whether cataloging public T cell receptors could reveal signatures of past pathogen exposure. Alongside the repertoire data, information on donor age, sex, ethnicity and CMV serostatus was compiled. To decide whether each TCR beta V gene segment behaved as functional or pseudogenic, an earlier analysis of nearly 600 of the donors relied on high-throughput TCR beta sequencing. Both class I and class II loci were covered by HLA typing, at four-digit resolution. Typing coverage varied by locus: roughly 620-640 donors for A, B, C, DRB1 and DQB1; approximately 520 for DQA1; some 610 for DPA1; 400 to 480 for DPB1. Among roughly 370 genotyped donors of the cohort, an average of about 240,000 unique TCR beta nucleotide sequences were sequenced per donor, about a sixth of them non-productive. Genome-wide SNP genotypes for about 60% of the roughly 670 donors were used in a later genetic analysis, which treated that subset as a discovery cohort. Several DR-DQ haplotypes were treated as single units for association and clustering because of strong linkage in the cohort. Rather than drawing on any new phenotypic data, the later analysis identified candidate immune exposures from TCR beta sequences and the way those sequences occurred across donors. All discovery cohort repertoires had been generated on a single sequencing platform. General conclusions and limits of the study: Compared with equally common non-associated chains, HLA-associated TCR beta chains in a later analysis were more clonally expanded and had lower generation probabilities. The authors suggested that the approach could potentially be generalized to other disease states and immunological phenotypes. The study listed 150 to 200 TCR beta chains as associated with cytomegalovirus. When HLA alleles, especially DR and DQ, strongly co-occurred, attributing TCR associations to individual alleles was difficult. Several of the top co-occurrence clusters appeared to be linked to parvovirus B19, influenza, CMV and Epstein-Barr virus, according to a later analysis. The classifier was reported to diagnose cytomegalovirus status with high specificity and sensitivity in both the original cohort and the validation cohort. In a later analysis, the rate of TCR association differed among HLA loci, with DRB1 alleles having the most associated TCRs and HLA-C alleles having the fewest. Because some donors lacked HLA typing at each locus, the association tests relied only on the typed subset. A further reported finding was that TCR beta sequences accurately predicted the HLA-A and HLA-B alleles for most subjects in the first cohort. A later genetic analysis associated a missense DCLRE1C variant with V-gene and J-gene trimming of TCR beta chains, and an independent cohort replicated the association. Compared with the roughly 670-donor mean, donors in an Asian-associated ancestry cluster had fewer N-insertions in productive TCRs, according to a later genetic analysis. Because counts were too low, 15 to 20 rarely observed V segments, including chromosome 9 orphons, were left out of the earlier analysis of 587 of the donors. Only TCR beta chains were sequenced in this cohort, and the absence of alpha or paired-chain data limited detectable features. According to a later analysis, most CMV-associated TCR beta chains appeared to be HLA-restricted, and the HLA associations seemed to be driven largely by CMV exposure. An earlier analysis of around 500 of the donors showed that most TCR beta V segments appeared in productive rearrangements either about 90% or about 30% of the time, which broadly matched IMGT annotations. The presence/absence analyses assumed that sequencing depth was roughly uniform across donors, and that assumption may not be true. The only immune exposure information available for the cohort was CMV serostatus. Linkage disequilibrium might explain the correlated functional status among segregating V segments, but an unknown experimental factor could not be ruled out. Across donors, most TCR sequences were observed very rarely, whereas some public TCRs were present in many individuals. A later analysis associated approximately 17,000 TCR beta sequences with specific HLA alleles at a false discovery rate of 0.05. A cluster of highly shared sequence variants was judged likely to be a technical artifact of the sequencing pipeline. Some IMGT-functional V segments, including TRBV6-2 and TRBV6-3, could not be told apart with the 87-base-pair reads, so those segments were excluded. Three of the identified cytomegalovirus-associated TCR beta chains were confirmed in vitro to be specific for cytomegalovirus antigens.

The library came from the immunoSEQ multiplex PCR assay. For the multiplex PCR, a mixture combining 60 forward primers for TCR Vbeta segments and 13 reverse primers for TCR Jbeta segments was used. The CDR3 region of rearranged TCR beta genes was amplified from genomic DNA by a multiplex PCR assay. The amplified TCR beta libraries were sequenced on the Illumina HiSeq System as 87-base-pair reads. In the authors' own workflow: A later analysis tallied around 80 million unique TCR beta chains across the 666 repertoires, and about 12 million of those chains were shared by two or more donors. A nearest-neighbor algorithm error-corrected the raw reads and collapsed the reads into unique sequences, merging closely related sequences to remove PCR and sequencing errors. To assign V, D and J gene segments, CDR3 sequences were aligned to IMGT reference sequences. For a sequence to be retained, a match of at least six nucleotides to both a V gene segment and a J gene segment was required. A rearrangement was called productive if the CDR3 had no stop codons and remained in frame with V and J, and every other rearrangement was called non-productive. Following IMGT convention, CDR3 was defined as the stretch from the second conserved V-encoded cysteine up to the conserved J-encoded phenylalanine. In an earlier analysis of roughly 580 of the donors, sequences lacking an unambiguous match to a single V gene segment were excluded. In an earlier analysis of about 590 of the donors, a V segment was called functional when productive rearrangements were above 56.7%, and segregating when the standard deviation between donors exceeded 5%. A statistical classification framework was built to diagnose cytomegalovirus status from the catalog of TCR beta chain sequences. V and J gene assignment, in a later analysis, came from comparing TCR nucleotide sequences with IMGT/GENE-DB human TR gene sequences. Using the TCRdist pipeline, a later analysis assigned CDR3 sequences along with most-parsimonious VDJ recombination scenarios. In a later analysis, every TCR beta chain was defined by the combination of its CDR3 amino acid sequence and its V-gene family, and reads without a unique V-gene family were dropped. A later analysis removed roughly 590 highly shared, low-generation-probability nucleotide sequences to deal with suspected cross-contamination and a sequencing artifact. For each public chain, a later analysis derived a clonal expansion index from normalized ranks of inferred template counts within each repertoire. Generation probabilities in a later analysis came from a VDJ recombination model fitted to out-of-frame rearrangements, and those results were checked against IGoR. In a later analysis, TCR-TCR, TCR-HLA and TCR-CMV co-occurrence was scored with hypergeometric tests, and a repertoire-size bias correction was applied to TCR pairs. False discovery rates were estimated in a later analysis by permuting HLA or CMV assignments 20 times. In a later analysis, co-occurring TCRs were grouped using DBSCAN, with TCRdist sequence similarity added in when clustering inside HLA-allele-positive subsets. Repertoires with fewer than 30,000 or more than 120,000 public chains were left out of co-occurrence clustering, as were five repertoires with anomalous nucleotide sharing. Here the immuneACCESS table is served through TCRdb, limited to in-frame sequences with V and J called. Missing clones are a known gap in these copies; in checked studies unresolved V genes cover under half, and the rest lacks a known reason. The V and J calls and clone size were taken over from that table, and D and trimming were inferred from the DNA. In all, the sample holds some 150,000 clones, and roughly four fifths of those were seen once. The ten largest clones take up about 4.4% of the sample.

The cohort comprised 710 or so healthy bone marrow donors. All cohort members were sampled while nominally healthy, although unrecorded immune exposures were likely present. The donor was CMV seronegative and was included in the group of under 450 seronegative cohort members. A peripheral blood sample was provided by each donor, and peripheral blood mononuclear cells were used for TCR beta sequencing. The Qiagen DNeasy Blood Extraction Kit was used to extract genomic DNA from the blood cell samples. CDR3 length: 14 amino acids, cysteine to phenylalanine. Just CDR3 DNA is preserved here, 42 bases in frame from base 1. Germline trimming: 0 bases from V, 5 bases from J; junction bases outside gene matches: 1. Per the germline V gene (reference sequence), GTSNPN is the CDR1 and SVGIG is the CDR2. With regard to this clone: The antigen it binds to is not known. It has no much larger one-base neighbor in the sample; base qualities were not kept.

The origin of this receptor is a man in his forties in good health and CMV-seronegative. Material: PBMCs. The sequence is built from TRBV30 and TRBJ2-5; the central 12 bases match TRBD2. For the CDR3, the sequence is CAWSVLAGGETQYF. At the DNA level, the sequence is TGTGCCTGGAGTGTTCTAGCGGGGGGGGAGACCCAGTACTTC.